One sample yielded the 4 T cell receptor beta chains listed below, sequenced in a study of T cell responses to AZD1222 COVID-19 vaccine. Profiled with immunoSEQ multiplex PCR; TCRdb holds only in-frame clones, not every one. The repertoire holds 100,000 or so clones, with about 86% as singletons. The sample consisted of peripheral blood, taken on day 0 of AZD1222 vaccination. These receptors originate from an adult in good health.

In nucleotides, the CDR3 is TGTGCTAGTGGTACCCCCTTGAACAGGGATCTCTCTGGAAACACCATATATTTT. Protein: CASGTPLNRDLSGNTIYF. The chain has TRBV12-5 and TRBJ1-3, with D possibly matching TRBD1 (6 bases). CDR1 and CDR2 (germline): LGHNT, FRNRAP. The CDR3 loop spans 18 amino acids. The germline V and J ends were trimmed by 5 bases and 0 bases, with 20 bases remaining between them.

This chain joins TRBV3-1 (or the pseudogene TRBV3-2) and TRBJ2-5; 7 bases are a match to TRBD2. CDR1 and CDR2 (germline): LGHDT, YNNKEL (reference sequence). The J segment lost 1 base and the V segment lost 2 bases, leaving 7 bases of the junction unmatched. The CDR3 sequence is 16 residues long. In nucleotides, the CDR3 is TGTGCCAGCAGCCAATTTGGCGGGGGAGTCCAAGAGACCCAGTACTTC. Its translation: CASSQFGGGVQETQYF.

The J gene is TRBJ1-1, the V gene TRBV19; D may be TRBD1 (6 bases). The V end was cut by 6 bases, the J end by 0 bases, with 14 bases between. CDR1 is LNHDA, CDR2 SQIVND, per germline (reference sequence). CDR3 size: 15 residues. In DNA, the CDR3 is TGTGCCAGTAGCAAAATAGGACAGATGAACACTGAAGCTTTCTTT. Translated: CASSKIGQMNTEAFF.

This clone was observed a few times. J is TRBJ2-5 and V is TRBV7-9; TRBD1 matches 8 bases. The CDR3 contains 14 residues. The V gene end was trimmed by 3 bases and the J gene end by 7 bases; junction bases not matched to a gene: 7. Germline V CDR1 and CDR2: SEHNR, FQNEAQ (reference sequence). This chain's CDR3 is CASSFTDRDATQYF. DNA for the CDR3: TGTGCCAGCAGCTTCACGGACAGGGACGCGACCCAGTACTTC.